The 20 T cell receptor beta chains below all came from one sample that was sequenced in a study of cytomegalovirus exposure and HLA in healthy donors. PCR employed 60 Vbeta and 13 Jbeta primers. Produced via immunoSEQ multiplex PCR; TCRdb's table is partial and in-frame only. The sample includes 150,000 to 200,000 clones, over 70% seen only once; the top ten take around 3.1%. The sequenced material came from PBMCs. The receptors derive from a female donor in good health and CMV-seronegative.

J is TRBJ2-1 and V is TRBV7-6; the match to TRBD1 covers 11 bases. The trim removed 6 bases at V and 6 bases at J, leaving 10 bases unmatched. Germline loops: CDR1 SGHVS, CDR2 FNYEAQ. This CDR3 comprises 16 residues. The chain's CDR3 is CASRKTTGTGGNEQFF. CDR3 DNA sequence: TGTGCCAGCAGAAAAACCACCGGGACAGGGGGCAATGAGCAGTTCTTC.

In this sample, this clone turned up a few times. The chain carries TRBV7-8 and TRBJ1-1, with D possibly TRBD1 on 6 matching bases. The CDR3 extends over 17 amino acids. Trimming pared 4 bases from V and 1 base from J, leaving 19 bases between. The germline V gene encodes CDR1 SGHVS and CDR2 FQNEAQ. The CDR3: CASSSTSVWTANTEAFF. CDR3 nucleotide sequence: TGTGCCAGCAGCTCCACGAGTGTCTGGACAGCGAACACTGAAGCTTTCTTT.

The chain links TRBV19 to TRBJ1-1; D gene ambiguous. The ends were cut back, 1 base at V and 0 bases at J, with 9 bases in the middle. This CDR3 has 15 residues. CDR1 LNHDA and CDR2 SQIVND come from the germline V gene (reference sequence). CDR3 amino acids: CASSIAYSMNTEAFF. The CDR3 DNA follows: TGTGCCAGTAGTATAGCGTACAGCATGAACACTGAAGCTTTCTTT.

This chain connects TRBV5-4 to TRBJ2-7, with 10 bases that match TRBD2. The V gene end was trimmed by 7 bases and the J gene end by 4 bases; junction bases not matched to a gene: 17. The CDR3 is 17 residues long. Germline V gene lookup returns CDR1 SGHNT and CDR2 YYREEE (reference sequence). The CDR3 DNA reads TGTGCCAGCGGCCGAAATCCAGCGGGGGGGCGAGGGTACGAGCAGTACTTC. Translation: CASGRNPAGGRGYEQYF.

The sample holds one count of this clone. The chain links TRBV11-3 to TRBJ2-5; 7 bases match TRBD1. Germline-derived CDR1 and CDR2 are SGHNT and YENEEA. Germline trimming cut 6 bases from V and 5 bases from J; bases unmatched to any gene: 6. The CDR3 covers 13 residues. In nucleotides, the CDR3 is TGTGCCAGCAGTGGGACAGACAAGGAGACCCAGTACTTC. Translated, it gives CASSGTDKETQYF.

This chain joins TRBV1 and TRBJ2-4; whether TRBD2, the table's D call, matches the DNA was not checked. TRBV1 is a documented pseudogene. The CDR3 is 17 residues long. In DNA, the CDR3 is TGCACCAGCAACTCTGGGACTAGCGGGGGAGTAGGAAACATTCAGTACTTC. Translation: CTSNSGTSGGVGNIQYF.

V and J are TRBV11-2 and TRBJ2-3; tentative D call: TRBD1 (7 bases). Germline lookup yields CDR1 SGHAT and CDR2 FQNNGV. Trimming left V 5 bases short and J 4 bases short, with 19 bases between. The CDR3 consists of 16 residues. The CDR3 loop is CASSPLAGGPPDTQYF. DNA of the CDR3: TGTGCCAGCAGCCCCCTTGCAGGGGGGCCTCCAGATACGCAGTATTTT.

The chain uses TRBV29-1 and TRBJ1-1; D possibly corresponds to TRBD1 (5 bases). The CDR3 contains 13 residues. Germline CDR1 and CDR2: SQVTM and ANQGSEA. V was shortened by 4 bases and J by 6 bases, with 15 bases between the two germline ends. CDR3 in amino acids: CSVGEGRMAEAFF. The DNA for the CDR3 is TGCAGCGTTGGGGAGGGGAGAATGGCTGAAGCTTTCTTT.

J is TRBJ2-1 and V is TRBV7-6; a possible D gene is TRBD1 (6 bases). The CDR3 spans 14 residues. Germline V gene data show CDR1 as SGHVS and CDR2 as FNYEAQ. V lost 1 base and J 8 bases, leaving 12 bases between the germline ends. In DNA form, the CDR3 reads TGTGCCAGCAGCTTAGGCGAACAGGGCTATGAGCAGTTCTTC. Translated: CASSLGEQGYEQFF. Using reference TRBV7-6 and TRBJ2-1 for the parts outside the CDR3, the full variable domain is GAGVSQSPRYKVTKRGQDVALRCDPISGHVSLYWYRQALGQGPEFLTYFNYEAQQDKSGLPNDRFSAERPEGSISTLTIQRTEQRDSAMYRCASSLGEQGYEQFFGPGTRLTVL.

The CDR3 sequence: CASSGGLASSYEQYF. DNA of the CDR3: TGTGCCAGCAGTGGGGGACTAGCCAGCTCCTACGAGCAGTACTTC. This chain connects TRBV25-1 to TRBJ2-7; TRBD2 matches 9 bases. The CDR3 is made up of 15 amino acids. The germline V gene encodes CDR1 MGHDK and CDR2 SYGVNS. V dropped 4 bases and J dropped 0; count of bases not matched to a gene: 4.

V and J are TRBV30 and TRBJ2-4; tentatively, D is TRBD2 (6 bases). This CDR3 has 13 residues. CDR1 GTSNPN and CDR2 SVGIG come from the germline V gene (reference sequence). The V gene lost 1 base and the J gene lost 6 bases, with 10 bases spanning the gap. Written as DNA, the CDR3 is TGTGCCTGGAGTGGCGGGGCGTCAAACATTCAGTACTTC. As protein: CAWSGGASNIQYF. Drawing the rest from reference TRBV30 and TRBJ2-4, the complete variable domain is SQTIHQWPATLVQPVGSPLSLECTVEGTSNPNLYWYRQAAGRGLQLLFYSVGIGQISSEVPQNLSASRPQDRQFILSSKKLLLSDSGFYLCAWSGGASNIQYFGAGTRLSVL.

The rearrangement joins TRBV6-1 to TRBJ1-1; D unclear. V was shortened by 1 base and J by 0 bases, with 6 bases between the two germline ends. Germline V lookup: CDR1 MNHNS, CDR2 SASEGT. The CDR3 sequence is 14 residues long. CDR3: CASSEDVVNTEAFF. The CDR3 coding sequence is TGTGCCAGCAGTGAAGATGTAGTGAACACTGAAGCTTTCTTT.

This clone came up a few times. Distinct nucleotide sequences in the sample also encode this CDR3. The chain carries TRBV19 and TRBJ1-2; possible D gene TRBD1, 5 bases. CDR1 is LNHDA, CDR2 SQIVND, per germline (reference sequence). This CDR3 is built from 13 residues. The V end was cut by 8 bases, the J end by 5 bases, with 15 bases between. In nucleotides, the CDR3 is TGTGCCAGTCGCCCGGGCGGGGGATATGGCTACACCTTC. This encodes CASRPGGGYGYTF.

The V gene is TRBV6-5, the J gene TRBJ2-7, with TRBD2 matching 7 bases. There are 14 residues in the CDR3. Unmatched junction bases numbered 11, after V lost 9 bases and J lost 3 bases. Germline CDR1 reads MNHEY; CDR2 reads SVGAGI. CDR3 nucleotide sequence: TGTGCCAGTACGAACGGACTAGTTGGCTACGAGCAGTACTTC. Residues: CASTNGLVGYEQYF.

V gene TRBV7-9 combines with J gene TRBJ2-7; 10 nucleotides line up with TRBD1. Trimming took 4 bases from V and 8 from J; bases not matched to a gene: 8. CDR1 is SEHNR, CDR2 FQNEAQ, per germline (reference sequence). The CDR3 totals 14 residues. The CDR3 spells CASSWETGGGKQYF. As DNA, the CDR3 is TGTGCCAGCAGCTGGGAGACAGGGGGCGGCAAGCAGTACTTC.

The CDR3 loop is CASSQAGGDDEQYF. The CDR3 DNA follows: TGCGCCAGCAGCCAAGCGGGAGGGGACGACGAGCAGTACTTC. The J gene is TRBJ2-5, the V gene TRBV4-1; 8 nucleotides line up with TRBD2. The J call may be incorrect, as the DNA end agrees better with TRBJ2-7. Germline assignment: CDR1 MGHRA and CDR2 YSYEKL. This CDR3 region has 14 residues.

The chain carries TRBV29-1 and TRBJ2-1, with D tentatively TRBD2 (6 bases). V dropped 1 base and J dropped 4 bases, with 17 bases sitting between them. Germline CDR1 and CDR2: SQVTM and ANQGSEA. The CDR3 contains 16 residues. The CDR3 sequence is CSVEAPGGGEYNEQFF. Written as DNA, the CDR3 is TGCAGCGTTGAAGCCCCCGGGGGAGGAGAATACAATGAGCAGTTCTTC.

This clone was detected once. V usage is TRBV2 and J usage is TRBJ1-6; D not resolved. Germline loops: CDR1 SNHLY, CDR2 FYNNEI. This CDR3 region has 14 residues. Trimming left V 5 bases short and J 9 bases short, with 14 bases between. The CDR3 region is CASSTARLGSPLHF. The CDR3 DNA reads as TGTGCCAGCAGTACAGCTCGCTTAGGTTCACCCCTCCACTTT.

V usage is TRBV27 and J usage is TRBJ2-3; TRBD1 might be the D (6 bases). V was pared by 6 bases and J by 7 bases, with 14 bases between. CDR1 MNHEY and CDR2 SMNVEV come from the germline V gene (reference sequence). CDR3 length: 13 residues. This CDR3 reads CASRPGAAYTQYF. CDR3 in DNA: TGTGCCAGCAGGCCAGGGGCTGCGTATACGCAGTATTTT.

This clone was picked up a small number of times. The CDR3 region has the DNA TGTGCCAGCAGCGTTGGCAGGTTGAACACTGAAGCTTTCTTT. It translates to CASSVGRLNTEAFF. The chain uses TRBV7-3 and TRBJ1-1; D gene ambiguous. The CDR3 has 14 amino acids. V dropped 5 bases and J dropped 0 bases, with 10 bases sitting between them. Germline V CDR1 and CDR2: SGHTA, FQGTGA.